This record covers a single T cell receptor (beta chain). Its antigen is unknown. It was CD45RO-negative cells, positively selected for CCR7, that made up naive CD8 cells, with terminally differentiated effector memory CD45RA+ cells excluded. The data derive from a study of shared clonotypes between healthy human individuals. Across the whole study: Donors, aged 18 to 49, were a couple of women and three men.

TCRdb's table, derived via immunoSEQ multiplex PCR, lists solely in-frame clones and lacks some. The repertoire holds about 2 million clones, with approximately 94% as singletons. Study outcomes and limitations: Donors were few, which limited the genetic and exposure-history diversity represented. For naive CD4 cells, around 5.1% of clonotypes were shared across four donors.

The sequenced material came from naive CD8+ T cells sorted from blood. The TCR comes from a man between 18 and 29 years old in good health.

In DNA, the CDR3 is TGCAGCGTCGCCGGACTAGCGGGAGGGTACAATGAGCAGTTCTTC. Translated, it gives CSVAGLAGGYNEQFF. This chain connects TRBV29-1 to TRBJ2-1; 15 bases line up with TRBD2. J lost 4 bases, V lost 6 bases, and 4 bases had no gene match. This CDR3 contains 15 residues. Germline V gives CDR1 SQVTM, CDR2 ANQGSEA.